These T cell receptor beta chains were read from a single sample in a study of blood T cell repertoires in COVID-19. Some clones are missing from TCRdb's copy, which holds only in-frame ones; the method was immunoSEQ multiplex PCR. This sample has 220,000 or so clones; 80% to 85% occur once, and the top ten carry 5.1%. Material for sequencing was peripheral blood. These receptors originate from a woman in her sixties who had recovered from COVID-19. CDR3s include the opening cysteine and the closing phenylalanine or tryptophan. The D gene is left open where the match is weak. A row's size may be missing; if present it is once, few, many or a size class.

>TRBV3-1/TRBV3-2|NA|once|TRBJ2-2
TGTGCCAGCAGAGTAGCGCAGAACACCGGGGAGCTGTTTTTT
CASRVAQNTGELFF
>TRBV6-1|NA|NA|TRBJ2-7
TGTGCCAGCAGTGAAGGGCTGTCGAACTACGAGCAGTACTTC
CASSEGLSNYEQYF
>TRBV5-5|TRBD2|NA|TRBJ2-5
TGTGCCAGCAGCATTGGGACTAGCGCTCGTCCAGAGACCCAGTACTTC
CASSIGTSARPETQYF
>TRBV19|NA|NA|TRBJ1-1
TGTGCCAGTAGTATAGATCCGACAGAGAACACTGAAGCTTTCTTT
CASSIDPTENTEAFF
>TRBV10-1|TRBD2|many|TRBJ2-1
TGCGCCAGCAAGAAAGCGGGGCCCGCTATTTCCTACAATGAGCAGTTCTTC
CASKKAGPAISYNEQFF
>TRBV10-3|NA|NA|TRBJ1-3
TGTGCCATCAGTGAGTCGACGGGGGGAAACACCATATATTTT
CAISESTGGNTIYF
>TRBV18|TRBD1|NA|TRBJ1-2
TGTGCCAGCTCTCTAACCATGGGGACAGGAGACTATGGCTACACCTTC
CASSLTMGTGDYGYTF
>TRBV12-3/TRBV12-4|TRBD1|NA|TRBJ2-1
TGTGCCAGCAGTTCGACAGGGCTTAATGAGCAGTTCTTC
CASSSTGLNEQFF
>TRBV6-5|TRBD2|NA|TRBJ2-2
TGTGCCAGCAGTTACGCCGCGGGGGGCCACGGGGAGCTGTTTTTT
CASSYAAGGHGELFF
>TRBV19|NA|NA|TRBJ1-4
TGTGCCAGTAGTATGTCCAGGGAAGGTGAAAAACTGTTTTTT
CASSMSREGEKLFF
>TRBV2|TRBD1|NA|TRBJ2-7
TGTGCCACCAAGGGGGCTCCCTACGAGCAGTACTTC
CATKGAPYEQYF
>TRBV7-2|NA|few|TRBJ1-3
TGTGCCAGCGCGGAGACTCTTTCTGGAAACACCATATATTTT
CASAETLSGNTIYF
>TRBV19|TRBD1|once|TRBJ1-1
TGTGCCAGTAGAAACCACAGGGGCGGCAGGAACACTGAAGCTTTCTTT
CASRNHRGGRNTEAFF
>TRBV11-1|TRBD1|NA|TRBJ2-1
TGTGCCAGCAGCTCGCCGGGACAGGGGTTCAATGAGCAGTTCTTC
CASSSPGQGFNEQFF
>TRBV4-3|TRBD2|NA|TRBJ2-3
TGCGCCAGCAGCCAAGATGCGCGGGGGGGCACAGATACGCAGTATTTT
CASSQDARGGTDTQYF
>TRBV7-6|NA|NA|TRBJ2-3
TGTGCCAGCAGCCCGCGAAGAGGGGAGGGCACAGATACGCAGTATTTT
CASSPRRGEGTDTQYF
>TRBV4-1|NA|NA|TRBJ1-6
TGCGCCAGCAGTTTTCAGGATACCTCCTATAATTCACCCCTCCACTTT
CASSFQDTSYNSPLHF
>TRBV7-8|TRBD1|NA|TRBJ1-6
TGTGCCAGCAGCTTCCTCCGCGGGACAGCCAGCTCCTATAATTCACCCCTCCACTTT
CASSFLRGTASSYNSPLHF
>TRBV30|NA|NA|TRBJ2-1
TGTGCCTGGGGAGCGGACACCTACAATGAGCAGTTCTTC
CAWGADTYNEQFF
>TRBV5-1|TRBD1|NA|TRBJ2-1
TGCGCCAGCAACCGGGACAGGGGAGTCAATGAGCAGTTCTTC
CASNRDRGVNEQFF
>TRBV24-1|TRBD2|NA|TRBJ2-2
TGTGCCACCAGTGATTCACCGGGACTAGCGGGGGGCCCGTTGGTGGCCGGGGAGCTGTTTTTT
CATSDSPGLAGGPLVAGELFF
>TRBV2|NA|NA|TRBJ1-4
TGTGCCAGCAGTGCGGTGGGGGGTGAAAAACTGTTTTTT
CASSAVGGEKLFF